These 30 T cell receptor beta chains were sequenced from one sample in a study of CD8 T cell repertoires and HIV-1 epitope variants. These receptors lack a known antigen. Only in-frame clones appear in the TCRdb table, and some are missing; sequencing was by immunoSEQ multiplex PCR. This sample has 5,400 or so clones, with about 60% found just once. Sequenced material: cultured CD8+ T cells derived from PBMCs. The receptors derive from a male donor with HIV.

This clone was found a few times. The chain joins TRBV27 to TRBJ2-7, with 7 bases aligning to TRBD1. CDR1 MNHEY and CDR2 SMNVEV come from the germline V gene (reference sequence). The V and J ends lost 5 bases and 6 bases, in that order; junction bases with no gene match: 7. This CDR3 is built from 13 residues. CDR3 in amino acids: CASSGSTGIEQYF. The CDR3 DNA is TGTGCCAGCAGTGGATCGACAGGGATCGAGCAGTACTTC.

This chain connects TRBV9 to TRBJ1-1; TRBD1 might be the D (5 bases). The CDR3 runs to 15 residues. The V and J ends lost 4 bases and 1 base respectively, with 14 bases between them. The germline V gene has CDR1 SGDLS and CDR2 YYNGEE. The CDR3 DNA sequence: TGTGCCAGCAGCAAGGGGTTCGTCCCGAACACTGAAGCTTTCTTT. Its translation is CASSKGFVPNTEAFF.

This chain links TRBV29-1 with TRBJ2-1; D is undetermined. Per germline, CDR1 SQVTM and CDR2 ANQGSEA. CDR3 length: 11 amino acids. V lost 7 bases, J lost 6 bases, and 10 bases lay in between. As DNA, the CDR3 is TGCAGCGCGGATATTGCCAATGAGCAGTTCTTC. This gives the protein CSADIANEQFF.

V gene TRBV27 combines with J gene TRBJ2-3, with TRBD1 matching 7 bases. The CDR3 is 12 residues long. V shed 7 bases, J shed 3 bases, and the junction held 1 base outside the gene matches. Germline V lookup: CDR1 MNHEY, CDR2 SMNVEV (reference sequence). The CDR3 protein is CASMTGTDTQYF. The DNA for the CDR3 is TGTGCCAGCATGACAGGGACAGATACGCAGTATTTT.

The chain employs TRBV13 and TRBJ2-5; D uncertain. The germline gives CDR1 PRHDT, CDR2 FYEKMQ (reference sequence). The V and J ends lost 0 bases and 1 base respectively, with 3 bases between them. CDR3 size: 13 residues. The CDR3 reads CASSLGTQETQYF. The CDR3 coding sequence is TGTGCCAGCAGCTTAGGCACCCAAGAGACCCAGTACTTC.

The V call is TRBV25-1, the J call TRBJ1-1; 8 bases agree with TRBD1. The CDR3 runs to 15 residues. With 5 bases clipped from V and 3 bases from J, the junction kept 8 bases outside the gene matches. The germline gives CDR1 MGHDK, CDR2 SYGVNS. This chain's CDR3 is CASSPYRGNDTEAFF. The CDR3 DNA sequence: TGTGCCAGCAGTCCCTACAGGGGGAATGACACTGAAGCTTTCTTT.

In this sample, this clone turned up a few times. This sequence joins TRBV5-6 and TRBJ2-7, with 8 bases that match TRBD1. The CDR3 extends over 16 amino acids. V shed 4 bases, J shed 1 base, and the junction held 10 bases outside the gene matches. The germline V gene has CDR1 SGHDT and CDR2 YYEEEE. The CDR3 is CASSPGGSYISYEQYF. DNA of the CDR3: TGTGCCAGCAGCCCAGGGGGCTCTTATATATCCTACGAGCAGTACTTC.

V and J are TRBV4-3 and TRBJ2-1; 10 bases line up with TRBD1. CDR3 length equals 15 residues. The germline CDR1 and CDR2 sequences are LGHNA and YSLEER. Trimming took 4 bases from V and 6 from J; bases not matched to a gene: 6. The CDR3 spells CASSPGTGVRNEQFF. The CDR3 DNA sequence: TGCGCCAGCAGCCCCGGGACAGGGGTGCGCAATGAGCAGTTCTTC.

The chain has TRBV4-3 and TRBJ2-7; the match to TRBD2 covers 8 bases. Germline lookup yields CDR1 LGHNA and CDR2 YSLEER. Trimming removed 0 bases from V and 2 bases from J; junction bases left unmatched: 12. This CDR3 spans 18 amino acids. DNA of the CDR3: TGCGCCAGCAGCCAAGATGTCAGTGCGGGGGGTATTACCTACGAGCAGTACTTC. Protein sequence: CASSQDVSAGGITYEQYF.

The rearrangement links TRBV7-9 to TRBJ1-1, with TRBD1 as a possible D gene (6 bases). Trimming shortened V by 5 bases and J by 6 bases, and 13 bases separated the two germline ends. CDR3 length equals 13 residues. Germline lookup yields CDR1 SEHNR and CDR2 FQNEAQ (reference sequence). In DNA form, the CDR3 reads TGTGCCAGCAGCGAACAGGGTAAGCCTGAAGCTTTCTTT. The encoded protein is CASSEQGKPEAFF.

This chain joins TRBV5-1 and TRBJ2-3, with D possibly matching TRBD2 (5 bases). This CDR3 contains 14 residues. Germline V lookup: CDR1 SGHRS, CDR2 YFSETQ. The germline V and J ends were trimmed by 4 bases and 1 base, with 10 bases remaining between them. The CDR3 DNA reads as TGCGCCAGCAGCGACCGGACTGGCACAGATACGCAGTATTTT. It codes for CASSDRTGTDTQYF.

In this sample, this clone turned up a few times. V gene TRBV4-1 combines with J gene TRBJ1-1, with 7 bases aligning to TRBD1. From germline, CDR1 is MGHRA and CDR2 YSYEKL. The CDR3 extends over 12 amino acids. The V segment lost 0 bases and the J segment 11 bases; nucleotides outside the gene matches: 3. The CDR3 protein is CASSQDGTAAFF. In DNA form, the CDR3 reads TGCGCCAGCAGCCAAGATGGGACAGCGGCTTTCTTT.

The CDR3 bases are TGTGCCAGCACTTGGATCCGGGAGCTCTACAATGAGCAGTTCTTC. Protein: CASTWIRELYNEQFF. This sequence joins TRBV6-1 and TRBJ2-1; D perhaps matches TRBD2 (6 bases). The germline gives CDR1 MNHNS, CDR2 SASEGT. The CDR3 extends over 15 amino acids. Trimming stripped 7 bases from V and 3 bases from J, with 16 bases between.

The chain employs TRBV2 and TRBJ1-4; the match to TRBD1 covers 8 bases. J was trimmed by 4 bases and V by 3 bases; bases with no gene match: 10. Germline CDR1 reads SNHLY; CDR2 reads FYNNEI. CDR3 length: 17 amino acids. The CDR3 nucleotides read TGTGCCAGCAGTGACTGGGCAGGGGGCAGTGATAATGAAAAACTGTTTTTT. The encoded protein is CASSDWAGGSDNEKLFF.

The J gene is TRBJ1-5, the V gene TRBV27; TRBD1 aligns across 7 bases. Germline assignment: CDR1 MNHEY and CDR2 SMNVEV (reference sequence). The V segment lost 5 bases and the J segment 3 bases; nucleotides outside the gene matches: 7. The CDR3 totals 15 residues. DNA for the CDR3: TGTGCCAGCAGTCCCGACAGGGTGTACAATCAGCCCCAGCATTTT. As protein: CASSPDRVYNQPQHF.

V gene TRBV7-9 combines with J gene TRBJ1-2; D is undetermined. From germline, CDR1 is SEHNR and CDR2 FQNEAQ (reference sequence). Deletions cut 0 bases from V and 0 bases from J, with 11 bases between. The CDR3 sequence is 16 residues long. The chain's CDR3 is CASSLARVEANYGYTF. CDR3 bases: TGTGCCAGCAGCTTAGCGAGGGTAGAAGCTAACTATGGCTACACCTTC.

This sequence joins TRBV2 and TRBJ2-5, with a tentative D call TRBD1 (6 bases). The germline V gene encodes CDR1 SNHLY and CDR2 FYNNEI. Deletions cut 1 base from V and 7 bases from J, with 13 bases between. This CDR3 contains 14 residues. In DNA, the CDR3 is TGTGCCAGCAGTGAAGAGCCAGGGGCAGTGACCCAGTACTTC. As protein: CASSEEPGAVTQYF.

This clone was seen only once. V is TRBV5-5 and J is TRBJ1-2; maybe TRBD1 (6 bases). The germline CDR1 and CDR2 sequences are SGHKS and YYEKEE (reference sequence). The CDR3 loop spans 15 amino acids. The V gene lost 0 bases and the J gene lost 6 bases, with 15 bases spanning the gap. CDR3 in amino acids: CASSLDLYPGDGYTF. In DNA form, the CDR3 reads TGTGCCAGCAGCTTGGACCTTTATCCAGGGGATGGCTACACCTTC.

In nucleotides, the CDR3 is TGTGCCAGCAGCGCGAATACCGGGACTAGCGCCTACTACGAGCAGTACTTC. Translated, it gives CASSANTGTSAYYEQYF. This rearrangement joins TRBV5-4 to TRBJ2-7; 10 nucleotides match TRBD2. The CDR3 consists of 17 residues. V trimming: 4 bases; J trimming: 3 bases; junction bases outside the gene matches: 13. Germline-derived CDR1 and CDR2 are SGHNT and YYREEE (reference sequence).

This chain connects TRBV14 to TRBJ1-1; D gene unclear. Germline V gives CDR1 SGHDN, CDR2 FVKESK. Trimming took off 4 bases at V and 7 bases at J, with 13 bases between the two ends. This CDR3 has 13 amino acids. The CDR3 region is CASSPVGRLEAFF. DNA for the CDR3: TGTGCCAGCAGCCCAGTCGGTAGACTTGAAGCTTTCTTT.

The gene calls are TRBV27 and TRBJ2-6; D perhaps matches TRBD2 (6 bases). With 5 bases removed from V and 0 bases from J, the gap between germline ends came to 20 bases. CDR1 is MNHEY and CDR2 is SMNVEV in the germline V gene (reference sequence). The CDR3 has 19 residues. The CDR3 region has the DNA TGTGCCAGCAGTCCCTTTTGGGGGGAGGACCTCTCTGGGGCCAACGTCCTGACTTTC. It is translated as CASSPFWGEDLSGANVLTF.

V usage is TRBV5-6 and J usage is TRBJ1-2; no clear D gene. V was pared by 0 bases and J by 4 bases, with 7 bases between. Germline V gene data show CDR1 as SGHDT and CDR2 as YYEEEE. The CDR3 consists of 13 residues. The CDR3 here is CASSLGELYGYTF. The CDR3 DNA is TGTGCCAGCAGCTTGGGGGAGCTCTATGGCTACACCTTC.

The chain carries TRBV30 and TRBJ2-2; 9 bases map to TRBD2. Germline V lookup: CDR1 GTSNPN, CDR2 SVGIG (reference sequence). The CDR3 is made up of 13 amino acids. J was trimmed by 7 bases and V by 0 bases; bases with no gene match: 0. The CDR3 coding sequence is TGTGCCTGGAGTGTAGCGGGGGGCGGGGAGCTGTTTTTT. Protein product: CAWSVAGGGELFF.

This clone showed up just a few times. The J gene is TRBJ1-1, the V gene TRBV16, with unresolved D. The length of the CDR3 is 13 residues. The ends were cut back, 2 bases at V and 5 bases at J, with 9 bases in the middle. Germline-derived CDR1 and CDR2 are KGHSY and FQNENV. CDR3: CASSQRSVTEAFF. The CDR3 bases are TGTGCCAGCAGCCAAAGGTCAGTGACTGAAGCTTTCTTT.

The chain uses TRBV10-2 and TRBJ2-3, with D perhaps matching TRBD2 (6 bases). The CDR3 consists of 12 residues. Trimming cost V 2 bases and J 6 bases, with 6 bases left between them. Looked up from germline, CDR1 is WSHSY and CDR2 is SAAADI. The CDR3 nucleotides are TGCGCCAGCAGTGAGGGGGGGGATACGCAGTATTTT. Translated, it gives CASSEGGDTQYF.

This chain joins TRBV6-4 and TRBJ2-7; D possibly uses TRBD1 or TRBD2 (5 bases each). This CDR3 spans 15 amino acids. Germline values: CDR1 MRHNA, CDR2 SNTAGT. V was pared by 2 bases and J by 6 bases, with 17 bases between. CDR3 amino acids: CASSDPPGTHCEQYF. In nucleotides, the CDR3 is TGTGCCAGCAGTGACCCTCCCGGGACGCACTGCGAGCAGTACTTC.

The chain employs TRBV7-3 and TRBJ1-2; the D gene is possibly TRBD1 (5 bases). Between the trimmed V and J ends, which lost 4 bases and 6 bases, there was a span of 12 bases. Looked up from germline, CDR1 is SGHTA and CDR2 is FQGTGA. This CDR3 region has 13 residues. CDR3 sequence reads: CASSSTGGDGYTF. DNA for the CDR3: TGTGCCAGCAGCTCTACAGGCGGAGATGGCTACACCTTC.

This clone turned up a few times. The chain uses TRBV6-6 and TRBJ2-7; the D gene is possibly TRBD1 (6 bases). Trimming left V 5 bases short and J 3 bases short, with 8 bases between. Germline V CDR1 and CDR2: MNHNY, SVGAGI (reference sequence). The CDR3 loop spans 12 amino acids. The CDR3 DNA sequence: TGTGCCAGCAGTCCAGGGGACTACGAGCAGTACTTC. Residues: CASSPGDYEQYF.

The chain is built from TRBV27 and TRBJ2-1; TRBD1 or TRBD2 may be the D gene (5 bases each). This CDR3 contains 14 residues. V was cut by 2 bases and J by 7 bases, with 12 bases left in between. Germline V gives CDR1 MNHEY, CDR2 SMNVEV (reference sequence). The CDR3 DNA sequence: TGTGCCAGCAGTTTAAGGGGAGTTGCGAATGAGCAGTTCTTC. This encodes CASSLRGVANEQFF.

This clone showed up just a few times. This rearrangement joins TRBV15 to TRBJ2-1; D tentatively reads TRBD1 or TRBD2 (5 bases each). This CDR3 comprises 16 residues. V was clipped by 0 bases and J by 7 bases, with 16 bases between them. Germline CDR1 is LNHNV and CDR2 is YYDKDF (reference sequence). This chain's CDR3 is CATSRDGGYLGNEQFF. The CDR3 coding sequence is TGTGCCACCAGCAGAGATGGGGGATACCTAGGGAATGAGCAGTTCTTC.